A selection of T cell receptor beta chains follows, all from one sample in a study of cytomegalovirus exposure and HLA in healthy donors. Sequencing was performed with immunoSEQ multiplex PCR; in TCRdb, only in-frame clones are kept and a portion is missing. This sample has about 160,000 clones; around 80% occur once, and the top ten carry roughly 1.5%. Specimen: PBMCs. These receptors were obtained from a woman between 18 and 30 years old in good health and CMV-seronegative. Both conserved end residues are part of each CDR3. The D gene is left open where the match is weak. Where a row states a size, it is once, few, many or the class of an expanded clone; other rows omit it.

v_call: TRBV5-1; j_call: TRBJ1-4; clone_size: -; d_call: -; cdr3_aa: CASSETGLENEKLFF; cdr3_nt: TGCGCCAGCAGCGAGACAGGATTGGAGAATGAAAAACTGTTTTTT
v_call: TRBV9; j_call: TRBJ2-1; clone_size: -; d_call: -; cdr3_aa: CASNYLANYNEQFF; cdr3_nt: TGTGCCAGCAACTACCTAGCAAACTACAATGAGCAGTTCTTC
v_call: TRBV6-6; j_call: TRBJ1-2; clone_size: -; d_call: -; cdr3_aa: CASTPDRAGLDYGYTF; cdr3_nt: TGTGCCAGCACCCCAGACAGAGCAGGGTTGGACTATGGCTACACCTTC
v_call: TRBV19; j_call: TRBJ2-2; clone_size: -; d_call: TRBD2; cdr3_aa: CASHREGEAGELFF; cdr3_nt: TGTGCCAGCCACCGGGAGGGGGAGGCCGGGGAGCTGTTTTTT
v_call: TRBV11-3; j_call: TRBJ1-1; clone_size: -; d_call: -; cdr3_aa: CASSLRGREAFF; cdr3_nt: TGTGCCAGCAGCTTAAGGGGCAGGGAAGCTTTCTTT
v_call: TRBV4-1; j_call: TRBJ1-1; clone_size: few; d_call: TRBD1; cdr3_aa: CASTRARGREAFF; cdr3_nt: TGCGCCAGCACCCGGGCCAGGGGGCGAGAAGCTTTCTTT
v_call: TRBV10-3; j_call: TRBJ2-3; clone_size: -; d_call: -; cdr3_aa: CAISGGLAVTDTQYF; cdr3_nt: TGTGCCATCAGTGGGGGACTTGCGGTTACAGATACGCAGTATTTT
v_call: TRBV7-6; j_call: TRBJ1-3; clone_size: -; d_call: -; cdr3_aa: CASSLSGASGNTIYF; cdr3_nt: TGTGCCAGCAGCTTGTCAGGGGCCTCTGGAAACACCATATATTTT
v_call: TRBV28; j_call: TRBJ2-1; clone_size: -; d_call: -; cdr3_aa: CASRGGGGGYNEQFF; cdr3_nt: TGTGCCAGCAGAGGGGGTGGCGGGGGTTACAATGAGCAGTTCTTC
v_call: TRBV15; j_call: TRBJ1-3; clone_size: once; d_call: -; cdr3_aa: CATSRDGSRVKGNTIYF; cdr3_nt: TGTGCCACCAGCAGAGACGGAAGCAGGGTAAAAGGAAACACCATATATTTT
v_call: TRBV7-2; j_call: TRBJ2-7; clone_size: -; d_call: -; cdr3_aa: CASSLYRGGLRSYEQYF; cdr3_nt: TGTGCCAGCAGCCTCTACAGGGGGGGGTTACGATCCTACGAGCAGTACTTC
v_call: TRBV7-9; j_call: TRBJ1-2; clone_size: -; d_call: TRBD1; cdr3_aa: CASSLPGQGEIPYGYTF; cdr3_nt: TGTGCCAGCAGCCTTCCGGGACAGGGGGAGATACCTTATGGCTACACCTTC
v_call: TRBV28; j_call: TRBJ1-1; clone_size: once; d_call: TRBD1; cdr3_aa: CASSLWGGQGEAFF; cdr3_nt: TGTGCCAGCAGTTTATGGGGGGGACAGGGAGAGGCTTTCTTT
v_call: TRBV28; j_call: TRBJ1-2; clone_size: -; d_call: TRBD1; cdr3_aa: CASSGQGFYGYTF; cdr3_nt: TGTGCCAGCTCCGGACAGGGGTTCTATGGCTACACCTTC
v_call: TRBV19; j_call: TRBJ1-2; clone_size: -; d_call: TRBD1; cdr3_aa: CASSLGQGAFGYTF; cdr3_nt: TGTGCCAGTAGTCTTGGACAGGGGGCGTTTGGCTACACCTTC
v_call: TRBV27; j_call: TRBJ1-1; clone_size: -; d_call: -; cdr3_aa: CASSFSLMPGERGSTEAFF; cdr3_nt: TGTGCCAGCAGTTTTTCGTTGATGCCGGGCGAACGGGGGAGCACTGAAGCTTTCTTT
v_call: TRBV9; j_call: TRBJ2-3; clone_size: -; d_call: -; cdr3_aa: CASSVQDAGFASTDTQYF; cdr3_nt: TGTGCCAGCAGCGTCCAGGACGCAGGGTTCGCTAGCACAGATACGCAGTATTTT
v_call: TRBV6-6; j_call: TRBJ1-5; clone_size: -; d_call: TRBD1; cdr3_aa: CASSYTQGASQPQHF; cdr3_nt: TGTGCCAGCAGTTACACACAGGGGGCGAGTCAGCCCCAGCATTTT
v_call: TRBV6-6; j_call: TRBJ1-2; clone_size: once; d_call: TRBD1; cdr3_aa: CASSYRGQGNYGYTF; cdr3_nt: TGTGCCAGCAGTTACCGGGGACAGGGGAACTATGGCTACACCTTC
v_call: TRBV7-9; j_call: TRBJ1-5; clone_size: -; d_call: -; cdr3_aa: CASSYQGNDQPQHF; cdr3_nt: TGTGCCAGCAGTTATCAGGGTAACGATCAGCCCCAGCATTTT
v_call: TRBV6-6; j_call: TRBJ1-1; clone_size: -; d_call: -; cdr3_aa: CASSYEVNTEAFF; cdr3_nt: TGTGCCAGCAGTTACGAGGTAAACACTGAAGCTTTCTTT
v_call: TRBV5-1; j_call: TRBJ2-3; clone_size: -; d_call: TRBD2; cdr3_aa: CASSFGGASTDTQYF; cdr3_nt: TGCGCCAGCAGCTTCGGGGGGGCTAGCACAGATACGCAGTATTTT
v_call: TRBV18; j_call: TRBJ1-5; clone_size: -; d_call: TRBD1; cdr3_aa: CASSPSYQGDGNQPQHF; cdr3_nt: TGTGCCAGCTCACCCTCTTATCAGGGGGACGGCAATCAGCCCCAGCATTTT
v_call: TRBV25-1; j_call: TRBJ2-4; clone_size: -; d_call: TRBD1; cdr3_aa: CASRTGEFNITKNIQYF; cdr3_nt: TGTGCCAGCAGGACAGGGGAATTTAACATAACCAAAAACATTCAGTACTTC
v_call: TRBV19; j_call: TRBJ1-6; clone_size: -; d_call: -; cdr3_aa: CASSMDPGAGPNSPLHF; cdr3_nt: TGTGCCAGTAGTATGGACCCCGGCGCAGGGCCTAATTCACCCCTCCACTTT
v_call: TRBV7-9; j_call: TRBJ2-2; clone_size: -; d_call: -; cdr3_aa: CASSLDAVGELFF; cdr3_nt: TGTGCCAGCAGCTTAGACGCGGTCGGGGAGCTGTTTTTT
v_call: TRBV2; j_call: TRBJ1-2; clone_size: -; d_call: TRBD1; cdr3_aa: CASSETGGQGYTF; cdr3_nt: TGTGCCAGCAGCGAAACAGGGGGTCAGGGCTACACCTTC
v_call: TRBV18; j_call: TRBJ1-1; clone_size: -; d_call: -; cdr3_aa: CASSPLRRGAEAFF; cdr3_nt: TGTGCCAGCTCACCCCTGAGAAGGGGCGCTGAAGCTTTCTTT
v_call: TRBV21-1; j_call: TRBJ2-7; clone_size: -; d_call: -; cdr3_aa: CASKGDRGQRKYF; cdr3_nt: TGTGCCAGCAAGGGGGACAGAGGACAACGAAAGTACTTC
v_call: TRBV6-7; j_call: TRBJ1-1; clone_size: -; d_call: TRBD1; cdr3_aa: CASSYSPQGEDNTEAFF; cdr3_nt: TGTGCCAGCAGTTACTCACCTCAGGGGGAAGATAACACTGAAGCTTTCTTT
v_call: TRBV6-1; j_call: TRBJ2-7; clone_size: -; d_call: TRBD1; cdr3_aa: CASSELGTGQREQYF; cdr3_nt: TGTGCCAGCAGTGAATTGGGGACAGGGCAGCGCGAGCAGTACTTC
v_call: TRBV29-1; j_call: TRBJ2-3; clone_size: once; d_call: -; cdr3_aa: CSVEEGATDTQYF; cdr3_nt: TGCAGCGTTGAAGAGGGAGCCACAGATACGCAGTATTTT
v_call: TRBV15; j_call: TRBJ1-4; clone_size: -; d_call: -; cdr3_aa: CATSRDNRVGEKLFF; cdr3_nt: TGTGCCACCAGCAGAGATAACAGGGTGGGAGAAAAACTGTTTTTT
v_call: TRBV30; j_call: TRBJ2-7; clone_size: -; d_call: TRBD1; cdr3_aa: CAWNPDRGEQYF; cdr3_nt: TGTGCCTGGAACCCCGACAGGGGCGAGCAGTACTTC
v_call: TRBV4-2; j_call: TRBJ2-1; clone_size: -; d_call: -; cdr3_aa: CASSQAGGYGEQFF; cdr3_nt: TGTGCCAGCAGCCAAGCCGGGGGTTACGGTGAGCAGTTCTTC
v_call: TRBV19; j_call: TRBJ1-2; clone_size: -; d_call: TRBD1; cdr3_aa: CASSRTTGWGHGYTF; cdr3_nt: TGTGCCAGTAGCCGGACGACAGGGTGGGGTCATGGCTACACCTTC
v_call: TRBV2; j_call: TRBJ2-5; clone_size: -; d_call: TRBD2; cdr3_aa: CASSTGTSGGAVDAETQYF; cdr3_nt: TGTGCCAGCAGCACTGGGACTAGCGGGGGGGCCGTAGATGCTGAGACCCAGTACTTC
v_call: TRBV9; j_call: TRBJ2-1; clone_size: -; d_call: TRBD2; cdr3_aa: CASSAPGLASSYNEQFF; cdr3_nt: TGTGCCAGCAGCGCTCCGGGACTAGCGAGCTCCTACAATGAGCAGTTCTTC
v_call: TRBV6-1; j_call: TRBJ2-1; clone_size: few; d_call: TRBD1; cdr3_aa: CASSEIEDRVHEQFF; cdr3_nt: TGTGCCAGCAGTGAAATAGAAGACAGGGTCCATGAGCAGTTCTTC
v_call: TRBV5-5; j_call: TRBJ2-1; clone_size: -; d_call: -; cdr3_aa: CASSPPYNEQFF; cdr3_nt: TGTGCCAGCAGTCCCCCGTACAATGAGCAGTTCTTC
v_call: TRBV5-1; j_call: TRBJ1-2; clone_size: -; d_call: -; cdr3_aa: CASSLTGQSNYGYTF; cdr3_nt: TGCGCCAGCAGCTTGACGGGACAATCTAACTATGGCTACACCTTC
v_call: TRBV5-4; j_call: TRBJ1-1; clone_size: once; d_call: TRBD1; cdr3_aa: CASSRPIDRDTEAFF; cdr3_nt: TGTGCCAGCAGCCGCCCTATCGACAGGGACACTGAAGCTTTCTTT
v_call: TRBV7-9; j_call: TRBJ2-1; clone_size: -; d_call: TRBD2; cdr3_aa: CSSSPGTSGRGDEQFF; cdr3_nt: TGTTCCAGCAGCCCAGGGACTAGCGGGAGAGGGGATGAGCAGTTCTTC
v_call: TRBV19; j_call: TRBJ2-7; clone_size: few; d_call: -; cdr3_aa: CASSMNPITYEQYF; cdr3_nt: TGTGCCAGTAGTATGAACCCTATAACCTACGAGCAGTACTTC
v_call: TRBV7-2; j_call: TRBJ2-3; clone_size: once; d_call: -; cdr3_aa: CASSLYGDTQYF; cdr3_nt: TGTGCCAGCAGCTTATACGGGGATACGCAGTATTTT
v_call: TRBV6-4; j_call: TRBJ1-5; clone_size: once; d_call: -; cdr3_aa: CASSEGQTNQPQHF; cdr3_nt: TGTGCCAGCAGTGAGGGGCAGACAAATCAGCCCCAGCATTTT
v_call: TRBV4-1; j_call: TRBJ2-3; clone_size: -; d_call: TRBD2; cdr3_aa: CASSQVPGRDTDTQYF; cdr3_nt: TGCGCCAGCAGCCAAGTACCAGGGAGGGACACAGATACGCAGTATTTT
v_call: TRBV9; j_call: TRBJ2-3; clone_size: -; d_call: TRBD2; cdr3_aa: CASRSGTSSTDTQYF; cdr3_nt: TGTGCCAGCAGATCCGGGACTAGCAGCACAGATACGCAGTATTTT
v_call: TRBV7-9; j_call: TRBJ2-2; clone_size: -; d_call: -; cdr3_aa: CASSSYRVSGELFF; cdr3_nt: TGTGCCAGCAGCTCTTACAGGGTCTCCGGGGAGCTGTTTTTT
v_call: TRBV7-9; j_call: TRBJ2-2; clone_size: -; d_call: -; cdr3_aa: CASSLGNNRAGELFF; cdr3_nt: TGTGCCAGCAGCTTAGGGAACAACCGGGCCGGGGAGCTGTTTTTT
v_call: TRBV2; j_call: TRBJ2-7; clone_size: -; d_call: -; cdr3_aa: CASSEGLWRSYEQYF; cdr3_nt: TGTGCCAGCAGTGAGGGGCTCTGGCGGTCCTACGAGCAGTACTTC
v_call: TRBV12-5; j_call: TRBJ1-1; clone_size: -; d_call: -; cdr3_aa: CASGLVPGDTEAFF; cdr3_nt: TGTGCTAGTGGTTTGGTACCGGGGGACACTGAAGCTTTCTTT
v_call: TRBV19; j_call: TRBJ1-1; clone_size: -; d_call: -; cdr3_aa: CASQFKGVHTEAFF; cdr3_nt: TGTGCCAGTCAGTTTAAGGGGGTGCACACTGAAGCTTTCTTT
v_call: TRBV7-3; j_call: TRBJ2-6; clone_size: -; d_call: TRBD2; cdr3_aa: CASSLIPGGQGGANVLTF; cdr3_nt: TGTGCCAGCAGCTTAATTCCGGGGGGGCAAGGTGGGGCCAACGTCCTGACTTTC